In this sample, the clone carrying this T cell receptor (beta chain) turned up many times. The sample is drawn from a study of T cells in Graves' hyperthyroidism and ophthalmopathy. This CDR3 comprises 16 residues. The junction had 8 bases not matched to a gene; V was cut back by 3 bases and J by 3 bases. Germline CDR1 is LNHDA and CDR2 is SQIVND (reference sequence). It was considered stable Graves' hyperthyroidism when ophthalmopathy did not progress within 18 months. Each diagnosis drew on symptoms, thyroxine, TRAb, thyroid ultrasound and orbital computed tomography findings. Amplified TCR beta CDR3 regions came from RNA transcripts. Researchers ran a first-round RT-PCR on the TCR CDR3 using the HTBI primer set. One entry per CDR3 protein, called by TCRdb with MiXCR from the multiplex PCR reads. This table holds 750,000 to 900,000 distinct CDR3 sequences, 35% to 40% found once.

Sequencing was performed on blood. The V call is TRBV19, the J call TRBJ1-5; 7 positions match TRBD1. This clonotype originated in a man aged 18 to 29 with Graves' hyperthyroidism. CDR3 protein: CASSMVGQQFNQPQHF. DNA of the CDR3: TGTGCCAGTAGTATGGTGGGACAGCAATTCAATCAGCCCCAGCATTTT.